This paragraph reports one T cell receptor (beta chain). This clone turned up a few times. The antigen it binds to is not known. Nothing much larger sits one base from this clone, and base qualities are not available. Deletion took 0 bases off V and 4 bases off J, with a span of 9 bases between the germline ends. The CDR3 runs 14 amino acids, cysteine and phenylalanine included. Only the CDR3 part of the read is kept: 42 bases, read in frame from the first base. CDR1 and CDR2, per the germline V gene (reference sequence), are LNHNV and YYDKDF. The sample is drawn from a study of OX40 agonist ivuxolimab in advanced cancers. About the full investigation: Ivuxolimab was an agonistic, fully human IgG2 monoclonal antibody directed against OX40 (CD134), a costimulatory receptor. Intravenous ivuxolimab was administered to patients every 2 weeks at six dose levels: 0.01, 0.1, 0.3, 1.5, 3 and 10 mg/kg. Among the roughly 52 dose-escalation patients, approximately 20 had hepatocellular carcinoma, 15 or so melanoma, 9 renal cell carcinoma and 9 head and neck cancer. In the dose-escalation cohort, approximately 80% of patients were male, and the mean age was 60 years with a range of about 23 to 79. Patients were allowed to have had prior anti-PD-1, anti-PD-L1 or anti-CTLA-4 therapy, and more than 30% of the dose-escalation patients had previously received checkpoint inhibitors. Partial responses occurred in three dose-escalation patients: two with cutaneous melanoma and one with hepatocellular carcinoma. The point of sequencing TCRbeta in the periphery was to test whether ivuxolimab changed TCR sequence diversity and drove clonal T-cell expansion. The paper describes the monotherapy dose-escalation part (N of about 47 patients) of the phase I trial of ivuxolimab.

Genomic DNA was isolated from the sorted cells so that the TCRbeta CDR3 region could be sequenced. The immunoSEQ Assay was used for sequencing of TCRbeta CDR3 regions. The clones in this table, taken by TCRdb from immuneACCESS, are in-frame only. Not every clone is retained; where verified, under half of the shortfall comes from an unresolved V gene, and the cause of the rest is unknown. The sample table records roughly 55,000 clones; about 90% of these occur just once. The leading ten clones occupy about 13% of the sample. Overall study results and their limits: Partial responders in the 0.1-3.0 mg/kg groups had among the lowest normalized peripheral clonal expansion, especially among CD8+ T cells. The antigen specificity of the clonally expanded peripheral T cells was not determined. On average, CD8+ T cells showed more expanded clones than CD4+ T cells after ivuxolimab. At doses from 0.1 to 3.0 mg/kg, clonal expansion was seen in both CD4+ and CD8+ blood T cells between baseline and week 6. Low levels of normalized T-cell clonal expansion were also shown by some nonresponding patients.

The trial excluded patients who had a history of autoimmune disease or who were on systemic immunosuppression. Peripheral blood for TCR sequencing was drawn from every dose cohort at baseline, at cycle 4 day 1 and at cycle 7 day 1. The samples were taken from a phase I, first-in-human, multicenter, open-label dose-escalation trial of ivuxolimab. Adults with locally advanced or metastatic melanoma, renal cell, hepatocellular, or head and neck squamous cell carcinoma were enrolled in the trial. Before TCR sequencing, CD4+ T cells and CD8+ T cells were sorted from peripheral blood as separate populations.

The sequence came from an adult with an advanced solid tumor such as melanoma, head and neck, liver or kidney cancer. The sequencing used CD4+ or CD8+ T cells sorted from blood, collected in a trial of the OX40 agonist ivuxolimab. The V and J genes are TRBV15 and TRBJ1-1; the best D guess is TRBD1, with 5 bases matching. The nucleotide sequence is TGTGCCACCAGCAGAGATGGGGGGGGCACTGAAGCTTTCTTT. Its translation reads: CATSRDGGGTEAFF.